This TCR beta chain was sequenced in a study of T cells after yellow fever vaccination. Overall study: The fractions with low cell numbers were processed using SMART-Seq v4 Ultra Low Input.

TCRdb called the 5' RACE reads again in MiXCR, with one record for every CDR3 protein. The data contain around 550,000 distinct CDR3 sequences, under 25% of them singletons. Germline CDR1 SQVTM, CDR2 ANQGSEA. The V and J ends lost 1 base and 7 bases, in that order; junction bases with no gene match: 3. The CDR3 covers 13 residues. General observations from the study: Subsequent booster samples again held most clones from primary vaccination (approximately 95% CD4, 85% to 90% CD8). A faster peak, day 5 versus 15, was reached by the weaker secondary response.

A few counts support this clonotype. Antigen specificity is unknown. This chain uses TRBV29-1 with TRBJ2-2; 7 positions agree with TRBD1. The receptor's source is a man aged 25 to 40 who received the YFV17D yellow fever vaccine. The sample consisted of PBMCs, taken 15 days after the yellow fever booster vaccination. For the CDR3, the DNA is TGCAGCGTTGAAGGACAGGGTAACGGGGAGCTGTTTTTT. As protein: CSVEGQGNGELFF.